The rows below give T cell receptor beta chains drawn from one sample of a study of blood T cell repertoires in COVID-19. The data were produced by immunoSEQ multiplex PCR, yet TCRdb's version contains in-frame clones alone and is incomplete. The sample holds 250,000 to 350,000 clones, 87% seen once. The material sequenced was peripheral blood. The source is a young man with active or convalescent COVID-19. CDR3s include the opening cysteine and the closing phenylalanine or tryptophan. Fields, in order: clone size, D gene, J gene, CDR3 length, V gene, CDR3 protein, CDR3 DNA. A D gene is named only where the DNA matches it firmly. Some rows mark clone size as missing; the rest say once, few, many or name a class of expanded clone.

clone_size: .; d_call: .; j_call: TRBJ1-2; cdr3_length: 15; v_call: TRBV28; cdr3_aa: CASTGGSTHFYGYTF; cdr3_nt: TGTGCCAGCACGGGGGGTTCGACCCATTTTTATGGCTACACCTTC
clone_size: .; d_call: TRBD1; j_call: TRBJ2-3; cdr3_length: 17; v_call: TRBV10-1; cdr3_aa: CASSESWGTGGTDTQYF; cdr3_nt: TGCGCCAGCAGTGAGTCTTGGGGGACAGGGGGCACAGATACGCAGTATTTT
clone_size: .; d_call: TRBD1; j_call: TRBJ1-6; cdr3_length: 16; v_call: TRBV5-4; cdr3_aa: CASSLRTGGYSSPLHF; cdr3_nt: TGTGCCAGCAGCCTCCGGACAGGGGGTTACAGTTCACCCCTCCACTTT
clone_size: .; d_call: .; j_call: TRBJ2-3; cdr3_length: 14; v_call: TRBV5-1; cdr3_aa: CASSHETFGDTQYF; cdr3_nt: TGCGCCAGCAGCCACGAGACCTTCGGGGATACGCAGTATTTT
clone_size: .; d_call: .; j_call: TRBJ1-5; cdr3_length: 15; v_call: TRBV7-2; cdr3_aa: CASSPGTISIQPQHF; cdr3_nt: TGTGCCAGCAGCCCGGGGACAATTTCGATTCAGCCCCAGCATTTT
clone_size: .; d_call: TRBD1; j_call: TRBJ2-1; cdr3_length: 15; v_call: TRBV7-2; cdr3_aa: CASSRNRDRLNEQFF; cdr3_nt: TGTGCCAGCAGTCGTAACCGGGACAGGCTCAATGAGCAGTTCTTC
clone_size: .; d_call: TRBD1; j_call: TRBJ1-4; cdr3_length: 15; v_call: TRBV27; cdr3_aa: CASSPRTGVIEKLFF; cdr3_nt: TGTGCCAGCAGCCCGCGGACAGGGGTGATTGAAAAACTGTTTTTT
clone_size: .; d_call: .; j_call: TRBJ2-2; cdr3_length: 15; v_call: TRBV7-9; cdr3_aa: CASSLEQGGAGELFF; cdr3_nt: TGTGCCAGCAGCTTAGAACAGGGTGGAGCCGGGGAGCTGTTTTTT
clone_size: .; d_call: .; j_call: TRBJ2-6; cdr3_length: 16; v_call: TRBV4-1; cdr3_aa: CASSQSRGSGANVLTF; cdr3_nt: TGCGCCAGCAGCCAGTCCAGGGGTTCTGGGGCCAACGTCCTGACTTTC
clone_size: .; d_call: TRBD1; j_call: TRBJ1-5; cdr3_length: 14; v_call: TRBV15; cdr3_aa: CATSRGDRNQPQHF; cdr3_nt: TGTGCCACCAGCAGAGGGGACAGGAATCAGCCCCAGCATTTT
clone_size: once; d_call: TRBD2; j_call: TRBJ2-1; cdr3_length: 19; v_call: TRBV24-1; cdr3_aa: CATSDFGPGTSGTYNEQFF; cdr3_nt: TGTGCCACCAGTGACTTTGGTCCCGGGACTAGCGGAACCTACAATGAGCAGTTCTTC
clone_size: .; d_call: .; j_call: TRBJ1-1; cdr3_length: 14; v_call: TRBV11-2; cdr3_aa: CASSLQGRTTEAFF; cdr3_nt: TGTGCCAGCAGCTTACAGGGAAGGACCACTGAAGCTTTCTTT